This TCR beta chain was observed in a study of blood T cell repertoires in COVID-19 (TCRdb year 2020). Regarding the complete study: Samples from collaborators originated in the United States, Italy and Spain and spanned both the acute and convalescent phases of COVID-19. The material from the prospective study consisted of cDNA or gDNA derived from T cells, B-cell-depleted T cells, or PBMCs. Deeply sampled blood TCRbeta repertoires from subjects exposed to, actively infected with, or recovered from COVID-19 were included in the dataset. A freely available public database, intended as a resource for researchers studying the immune response to SARS-CoV-2, is where the repertoires were released. Samples were obtained from the ongoing ImmuneRACE study (first 160 participants) and from 1,200 or so subjects provided by 6 global collaborators. Sample metadata almost always included a de-identified subject ID, COVID-19 status, age in years and sex. Where HLA class I and class II types were available, the types were taken from metadata supplied by the sample provider, not from assay-based typing. The research as a whole found: How much clinical and demographic metadata was included differed by source and by participant, and the metadata was provided uncurated.

TCRbeta CDR3 regions were amplified from genomic DNA using the immunoSEQ Assay, a bias-controlled multiplex PCR. The paper's data handling went like this. The number of nucleated cells in each sample was estimated by amplification of reference gene primers within the assay. To quantify the absolute abundance of each unique TCRbeta CDR3 rearrangement, sequence reads were collapsed and filtered. For each sample, productive Simpson clonality was calculated as the square root of Simpson's diversity index across productive rearrangements. Sourced from immuneACCESS, this table was stored by TCRdb with only in-frame sequences that have V and J called. A share of the clones is absent; for the studies checked, an unresolved V gene accounts for under half, and the remainder has no known explanation. That table is the source of V, J and clone size, and D and trimming were worked out from the DNA. This sample lists about 59,000 clones; approximately 82% were detected once. The top ten hold approximately 3.5% of the sample.

Each collaborating institution followed its own protocols to collect whole blood in K2EDTA tubes. For TCRbeta analysis, collaborators shipped samples in one of three forms: frozen whole blood, isolated PBMCs, or DNA extracted from either of those sample types. With respect to this clone: It lacks a known antigen. No base qualities exist here, and no much larger clone lies one base off it.

Spanning cysteine to phenylalanine, the CDR3 consists of 13 amino acids. The CDR3 DNA has 39 bases and is translated from base 1. Trimming removed 4 bases from V and 2 bases from J, leaving 9 bases between the germline ends. The germline V gene specifies MGHRA as CDR1 and YSYEKL as CDR2. The chain is encoded by TRBV4-1 joined to TRBJ2-7, and possibly TRBD1, on 6 matching bases. The clonotype was recovered from a woman of 80 years or more with acute or convalescent COVID-19. The sequenced material came from peripheral blood. CDR3 protein: CASSLRDTYEQYF. The DNA sequence reads TGCGCCAGCAGCCTCCGGGACACCTACGAGCAGTACTTC.